Below, 21 T cell receptor beta chains from the same sample are listed, as sequenced in a study of blood T cell repertoires in COVID-19. Profiled with immunoSEQ multiplex PCR; TCRdb holds only in-frame clones, not every one. This repertoire shows tens of thousands of clones, roughly 78% found once; its top ten account for about 3%. Source material: peripheral blood. These receptors all stem from a man aged 60 to 75 with acute or convalescent COVID-19.

Only one count was recorded for this clone. The V gene is TRBV7-8, the J gene TRBJ1-5; D is unresolved. The CDR3 contains 14 residues. V shed 1 base and J shed 8 bases, with 12 bases lying between them. Germline values: CDR1 SGHVS, CDR2 FQNEAQ. CDR3 coding DNA: TGTGCCAGCAGCTTAGAGACCCTGGGAGAGCCCCAGCATTTT. The encoded protein is CASSLETLGEPQHF.

V and J are TRBV9 and TRBJ2-5, with D uncertain. V gave up 4 bases and J gave up 3 bases, with 13 bases separating them. Per the germline V gene, CDR1 is SGDLS and CDR2 is YYNGEE. This CDR3 has 14 residues. CDR3 amino acids: CASSFSSAEETQYF. DNA of the CDR3: TGTGCCAGCAGCTTCTCTAGTGCCGAAGAGACCCAGTACTTC.

The V call is TRBV18, the J call TRBJ2-2; D gene unclear. CDR1 and CDR2 (germline): KGHSH, LQKENI. The CDR3 length is 13 residues. Deletions cut 1 base from V and 6 bases from J, with 6 bases between. The CDR3 DNA reads as TGTGCCAGCTCACCACTCAGATCCGGGGAGCTGTTTTTT. Translated: CASSPLRSGELFF.

The chain couples TRBV10-2 to TRBJ1-4; a weak D match, TRBD1 (5 bases). The CDR3 has 11 residues. Deletions cut 5 bases from V and 16 bases from J, with 14 bases between. Germline V lookup: CDR1 WSHSY, CDR2 SAAADI. CDR3 DNA sequence: TGCGCCAGCAGTATTGGCAGGGATCAGTTTTTT. It specifies CASSIGRDQFF.

The V gene is TRBV7-3, the J gene TRBJ2-3; TRBD2 is a possible D gene (6 bases). This CDR3 spans 18 amino acids. Germline V gives CDR1 SGHTA, CDR2 FQGTGA. V was cut by 0 bases and J by 1 base, with 17 bases left in between. The DNA for the CDR3 is TGTGCCAGCAGCTTAACCGGAGGCACGGGAGCGGGCACAGATACGCAGTATTTT. Translated: CASSLTGGTGAGTDTQYF.

V is TRBV6-2 or TRBV6-3 and J is TRBJ1-5, with D unclear. Germline V lookup: CDR1 MNHEY, CDR2 SVGEGT. V was cut by 6 bases and J by 10 bases, with 22 bases left in between. This CDR3 contains 15 residues. CDR3 DNA sequence: TGTGCCAGCAGCCTACTGTTCTCGAACTCGAGCCCCCAGCATTTT. Translated: CASSLLFSNSSPQHF.

CDR3 protein: CASSLVRGGYEQYF. The DNA for the CDR3 is TGTGCCAGCAGCTTAGTGCGAGGGGGCTACGAGCAGTACTTC. This chain links TRBV11-2 with TRBJ2-7; TRBD1 is a possible D gene (6 bases). The ends were cut back, 1 base at V and 3 bases at J, with 10 bases in the middle. Germline lookup yields CDR1 SGHAT and CDR2 FQNNGV. This CDR3 has 14 residues. The full variable domain, completed using reference TRBV11-2 and TRBJ2-7, is EAGVAQSPRYKIIEKRQSVAFWCNPISGHATLYWYQQILGQGPKLLIQFQNNGVVDDSQLPKDRFSAERLKGVDSTLKIQPAKLEDSAVYLCASSLVRGGYEQYFGPGTRLTVT.

This rearrangement joins TRBV28 to TRBJ1-6; perhaps TRBD1 as D (6 bases). Trimming pared 8 bases from V and 10 bases from J, leaving 15 bases between. Germline assignment: CDR1 MDHEN and CDR2 SYDVKM. This CDR3 is 13 amino acids long. The CDR3 DNA reads as TGTGCCAGCCTAGGGAGGGGGGACTCACCCCTCCACTTT. It is translated as CASLGRGDSPLHF. The variable domain in full, completed from reference TRBV28 and TRBJ1-6, reads DVKVTQSSRYLVKRTGEKVFLECVQDMDHENMFWYRQDPGLGLRLIYFSYDVKMKEKGDIPEGYSVSREKKERFSLILESASTNQTSMYLCASLGRGDSPLHFGNGTRLTVT.

The chain carries TRBV28 and TRBJ1-4; the match to TRBD1 covers 7 bases. With 5 bases clipped from V and 4 bases from J, the junction kept 10 bases outside the gene matches. CDR3 length: 16 amino acids. Germline CDR1 is MDHEN and CDR2 is SYDVKM. The CDR3 reads CASSPHGTAYNEKLFF. In DNA form, the CDR3 reads TGTGCCAGCAGTCCCCACGGGACAGCTTATAATGAAAAACTGTTTTTT.

This chain joins TRBV5-1 and TRBJ1-1, with D perhaps matching TRBD1 (6 bases). The CDR3 totals 17 residues. Looked up from germline, CDR1 is SGHRS and CDR2 is YFSETQ. V was pared by 0 bases and J by 7 bases, with 22 bases between. CDR3 DNA: TGCGCCAGCAGCTTGGGGGCGCGTGTAGGGGGAACTGGTGAAGCTTTCTTT. It yields the protein CASSLGARVGGTGEAFF.

This clone was counted a few times. The chain carries TRBV13 and TRBJ1-2; a weak D match, TRBD1 (5 bases). The CDR3 loop spans 14 amino acids. Trimming cost V 1 base and J 3 bases, with 9 bases left between them. Germline CDR1 and CDR2: PRHDT and FYEKMQ (reference sequence). CDR3 in DNA: TGTGCCAGCAGCTTAGAAAGCAGGGACTATGGCTACACCTTC. Amino acid sequence: CASSLESRDYGYTF.

The J gene is TRBJ2-1, the V gene TRBV4-1; D is possibly TRBD2 (5 bases). Looked up from germline, CDR1 is MGHRA and CDR2 is YSYEKL. CDR3 length equals 16 residues. Deletions cut 2 bases from V and 0 bases from J, with 11 bases between. The CDR3 loop is CASSQPGRSSYNEQFF. CDR3 DNA sequence: TGCGCCAGCAGCCAACCGGGAAGGAGCTCCTACAATGAGCAGTTCTTC.

The V gene is TRBV10-3, the J gene TRBJ1-1; TRBD1 is a possible D gene (5 bases). Trimming shortened V by 5 bases and J by 2 bases, and 12 bases separated the two germline ends. The CDR3 has 14 amino acids. Germline V gene data show CDR1 as ENHRY and CDR2 as SYGVKD. The CDR3 is CAISNRGVNTEAFF. CDR3 DNA sequence: TGTGCCATCAGTAACCGGGGGGTTAACACTGAAGCTTTCTTT.

A few counts support this clone. V usage is TRBV28 and J usage is TRBJ1-2; D uncertain. V lost 5 bases and J 6 bases, leaving 16 bases between the germline ends. CDR1 and CDR2 from the germline V gene are MDHEN and SYDVKM. There are 14 residues in the CDR3. The CDR3 nucleotides are TGTGCCAGCAGTGGGATCGGGGTATATAATGGCTACACCTTC. Encoded protein: CASSGIGVYNGYTF.

The chain carries TRBV7-9 and TRBJ1-3; D may be TRBD1 (6 bases). With 5 bases removed from V and 0 bases from J, the gap between germline ends came to 14 bases. The CDR3 runs 16 residues. The germline V gene encodes CDR1 SEHNR and CDR2 FQNEAQ (reference sequence). CDR3 in amino acids: CASSDTGTHSGNTIYF. The CDR3 region has the DNA TGTGCCAGCAGCGATACCGGGACACACTCTGGAAACACCATATATTTT.

The chain couples TRBV5-1 to TRBJ2-5; 7 nucleotides align to TRBD2. The CDR3 extends over 15 amino acids. Germline loops: CDR1 SGHRS, CDR2 YFSETQ. J lost 2 bases, V lost 0 bases, and 4 bases had no gene match. The chain's CDR3 is CASSLGSSGQETQYF. CDR3 nucleotides: TGCGCCAGCAGCTTGGGCTCTAGCGGACAAGAGACCCAGTACTTC.

The chain combines TRBV7-9 with TRBJ2-3; TRBD2 matches at 8 bases. The V and J ends lost 6 bases and 0 bases, in that order; junction bases with no gene match: 2. Germline assignment: CDR1 SEHNR and CDR2 FQNEAQ (reference sequence). CDR3 length equals 14 residues. The CDR3: CASRSSGSTDTQYF. CDR3 coding DNA: TGTGCCAGCAGATCTAGCGGGAGCACAGATACGCAGTATTTT.

The chain employs TRBV9 and TRBJ2-3; TRBD2 aligns across 8 bases. J was trimmed by 5 bases and V by 0 bases; bases with no gene match: 5. The length of the CDR3 is 15 residues. Germline-derived CDR1 and CDR2 are SGDLS and YYNGEE. CDR3 nucleotide sequence: TGTGCCAGCAGCGTAGGTGGACTAGCTCTAGATACGCAGTATTTT. Its protein product is CASSVGGLALDTQYF.

The chain recombines TRBV2 with TRBJ2-7, with TRBD2 as a possible D gene (6 bases). CDR3 length: 16 amino acids. V was pared by 2 bases and J by 1 base, with 15 bases between. Germline values: CDR1 SNHLY, CDR2 FYNNEI. Here the CDR3 DNA reads TGTGCCAGCAGTGAAACGGGGGAAATGGTATCCTACGAGCAGTACTTC. This sequence encodes CASSETGEMVSYEQYF.

The chain combines TRBV19 with TRBJ1-3; D uncertain. The CDR3 spans 17 residues. CDR1 is LNHDA, CDR2 SQIVND, per germline (reference sequence). V lost 5 bases and J 0 bases, leaving 17 bases between the germline ends. CDR3 protein: CASSVQIVASSGNTIYF. The CDR3 coding sequence is TGTGCCAGTAGTGTCCAAATTGTCGCGAGCTCTGGAAACACCATATATTTT.

The sample holds a few counts of this clone. The V gene is TRBV2, the J gene TRBJ1-3; the D gene is possibly TRBD1 (5 bases). CDR3 size: 13 residues. Germline values: CDR1 SNHLY, CDR2 FYNNEI. Trimming removed 2 bases from V and 6 bases from J, with 8 bases in between. CDR3 loop: CASSEQGVNTIYF. CDR3 nucleotide sequence: TGTGCCAGCAGTGAACAGGGCGTAAACACCATATATTTT.